Following are 25 T cell receptor beta chains from one sample sequenced in a study of blood T cell repertoires in COVID-19. TCRdb's table, derived via immunoSEQ multiplex PCR, lists solely in-frame clones and lacks some. The table shows hundreds of thousands of clones, with more than 75% occurring only once. Input material: peripheral blood. These receptor sequences come from a woman in her 40s who had recovered from COVID-19.

The table lists this clone with a count of one. The J gene is TRBJ2-3, the V gene TRBV3-1 (or the pseudogene TRBV3-2); weak D call: TRBD1 (5 bases). This CDR3 region has 14 residues. From germline, CDR1 is LGHDT and CDR2 YNNKEL (reference sequence). V was cut by 1 base and J by 4 bases, with 9 bases left in between. CDR3 loop: CASSQGQGADTQYF. DNA for the CDR3: TGTGCCAGCAGCCAAGGTCAAGGGGCAGATACGCAGTATTTT.

V and J are TRBV3-1 (or the pseudogene TRBV3-2) and TRBJ2-5, with 8 bases lining up with TRBD1. The germline gives CDR1 LGHDT, CDR2 YNNKEL (reference sequence). J gave up 7 bases and V 8 bases, and 9 bases lay outside the gene matches. This CDR3 contains 13 residues. CDR3 sequence reads: CASSWTGTGTQYF. In DNA form, the CDR3 reads TGTGCCAGCTCATGGACAGGGACGGGGACCCAGTACTTC.

This chain connects TRBV27 to TRBJ2-2, with 10 bases that match TRBD1. The CDR3 consists of 18 residues. The J segment lost 1 base and the V segment lost 5 bases, leaving 10 bases of the junction unmatched. CDR1 and CDR2 from the germline V gene are MNHEY and SMNVEV (reference sequence). Here the CDR3 DNA reads TGTGCCAGCAGTCCCCGGGGACAGGGGCAAAGGAACACCGGGGAGCTGTTTTTT. As protein: CASSPRGQGQRNTGELFF.

Worth noting for this clone: This may be a read error, as it is one base from a much larger clone. The chain combines TRBV7-8 with TRBJ1-1; D is perhaps TRBD1 (6 bases). Trimming took 3 bases from V and 1 from J, leaving 9 bases between them. The CDR3 is 14 residues long. The germline V gene encodes CDR1 SGHVS and CDR2 FQNEAQ. The CDR3 DNA reads as TGTGCCAGCAGCTTGGGGGCCACGAACACTGAAGCTTTCTTT. Its protein is CASSLGATNTEAFF.

The V and J genes are TRBV5-8 and TRBJ1-1; D not resolved. Germline V gene data show CDR1 as SGHTS and CDR2 as YDEGEE. The CDR3 sequence is 12 residues long. The V gene lost 7 bases and the J gene lost 1 base, with 8 bases spanning the gap. CDR3 nucleotide sequence: TGTGCCAGCTTAAAGAGGAACACTGAAGCTTTCTTT. It encodes CASLKRNTEAFF.

The chain has TRBV11-2 and TRBJ2-7; 7 bases agree with TRBD1. This CDR3 contains 11 residues. The V segment lost 10 bases and the J segment 3 bases; nucleotides outside the gene matches: 3. Germline V gene sequence: CDR1 SGHAT, CDR2 FQNNGV. Written as DNA, the CDR3 is TGTGCCACTAGGGACAGCTACGAGCAGTACTTC. Its translation is CATRDSYEQYF. The whole variable domain, filled in from reference TRBV11-2 and TRBJ2-7, reads EAGVAQSPRYKIIEKRQSVAFWCNPISGHATLYWYQQILGQGPKLLIQFQNNGVVDDSQLPKDRFSAERLKGVDSTLKIQPAKLEDSAVYLCATRDSYEQYFGPGTRLTVT.

V is TRBV5-1 and J is TRBJ1-1, with a possible D match to TRBD1 (5 bases). CDR1 is SGHRS, CDR2 YFSETQ, per germline. There are 14 residues in the CDR3. The V end was cut by 4 bases, the J end by 6 bases, with 16 bases between. The CDR3 region has the DNA TGCGCCAGCAGCGGTCGGACACCTGGGGCTGAAGCTTTCTTT. Residues: CASSGRTPGAEAFF.

This chain uses TRBV30 with TRBJ2-4, with TRBD2 identical over 7 bases. The CDR3 has 16 residues. V was pared by 3 bases and J by 3 bases, with 11 bases of the junction left unmatched. Germline loops: CDR1 GTSNPN, CDR2 SVGIG (reference sequence). This CDR3 reads CAWSKTSRQYKNIQYF. CDR3 in DNA: TGTGCCTGGAGCAAGACTAGCCGTCAGTACAAAAACATTCAGTACTTC.

This sequence joins TRBV15 and TRBJ1-5; TRBD1 might be the D (6 bases). Germline CDR1 is LNHNV and CDR2 is YYDKDF (reference sequence). Trimming left V 3 bases short and J 4 bases short, with 10 bases between. The CDR3 has 14 amino acids. CDR3 loop: CATSRLGGNQPQHF. The CDR3 DNA sequence: TGTGCCACCAGCAGGTTAGGGGGAAATCAGCCCCAGCATTTT.

This clone was seen a handful of times. CDR3 amino acids: CASSQSSKWEPLYEQYF. CDR3 sequence (DNA): TGCGCCAGCAGTCAATCTAGCAAATGGGAGCCTCTCTACGAGCAGTACTTC. The chain carries TRBV23-1 and TRBJ2-7; possibly TRBD2 for D (5 bases). TRBV23-1 is an ORF, and what it does is uncertain. The CDR3 runs 17 residues. V was clipped by 0 bases and J by 3 bases, with 18 bases between them.

The chain joins TRBV6-5 to TRBJ2-4; D is possibly TRBD1 (5 bases). V lost 5 bases and J 1 base, leaving 12 bases between the germline ends. The CDR3 extends over 15 amino acids. The germline gives CDR1 MNHEY, CDR2 SVGAGI. This chain's CDR3 is CASSPQGAAKNIQYF. The CDR3 coding sequence is TGTGCCAGCAGTCCCCAGGGCGCGGCCAAAAACATTCAGTACTTC.

This chain connects TRBV7-9 to TRBJ2-3, with D maybe TRBD1 (5 bases). V was shortened by 0 bases and J by 7 bases, with 17 bases between the two germline ends. Germline V CDR1 and CDR2: SEHNR, FQNEAQ (reference sequence). This CDR3 spans 16 amino acids. The CDR3 nucleotides are TGTGCCAGCAGCTTAGCAGGCCAGGGCCCTACGAATACGCAGTATTTT. Protein: CASSLAGQGPTNTQYF.

This clone occurred once. This chain links TRBV6-5 with TRBJ1-2, with TRBD1 matching 10 bases. CDR1 is MNHEY and CDR2 is SVGAGI in the germline V gene. This CDR3 has 14 amino acids. The V and J ends lost 6 bases and 7 bases, in that order; junction bases with no gene match: 8. The CDR3, as DNA: TGTGCCAGCAGCGCTGACAGGGGGCGGCTTGGCTACACCTTC. Its protein product is CASSADRGRLGYTF.

This sequence joins TRBV5-6 and TRBJ1-1, with D possibly TRBD1 on 6 matching bases. V was shortened by 1 base and J by 3 bases, with 10 bases between the two germline ends. Germline CDR1 reads SGHDT; CDR2 reads YYEEEE. The CDR3 has 14 amino acids. The chain's CDR3 is CASSLWGRDTEAFF. CDR3 coding DNA: TGTGCCAGCAGCTTGTGGGGGCGTGACACTGAAGCTTTCTTT.

The chain uses TRBV15 and TRBJ1-1; 8 bases map to TRBD1. The CDR3 contains 16 residues. Germline CDR1 LNHNV, CDR2 YYDKDF (reference sequence). Trimming at V came to 5 bases and at J to 3 bases, leaving 11 bases not matched to a gene. DNA for the CDR3: TGTGCCACCAGCCGGCACGTTGGACAGGGTTACACTGAAGCTTTCTTT. Encoded protein: CATSRHVGQGYTEAFF.

The chain couples TRBV30 to TRBJ2-7; maybe TRBD1 (6 bases). Trimming took off 1 base at V and 1 base at J, with 11 bases between the two ends. Germline-derived CDR1 and CDR2 are GTSNPN and SVGIG (reference sequence). This CDR3 region has 14 residues. Here the CDR3 DNA reads TGTGCCTGGAGTGACAGGGTACGGTCCTACGAGCAGTACTTC. This encodes CAWSDRVRSYEQYF.

The V gene is TRBV19, the J gene TRBJ2-7; D possibly corresponds to TRBD1 (6 bases). Trimming took 10 bases from V and 0 from J, leaving 10 bases between them. The CDR3 is made up of 12 amino acids. The germline V gene encodes CDR1 LNHDA and CDR2 SQIVND (reference sequence). CDR3 DNA sequence: TGTGCCACCCGGGACAACTCCTACGAGCAGTACTTC. Translating gives CATRDNSYEQYF.

This clone appeared a few times. The genes are TRBV18 and TRBJ2-1; D remains unclear. CDR1 is KGHSH and CDR2 is LQKENI in the germline V gene. V was shortened by 5 bases and J by 4 bases, with 9 bases between the two germline ends. This CDR3 has 13 amino acids. CDR3 DNA sequence: TGTGCCAGCTCAGCACAGCCGTACAATGAGCAGTTCTTC. Encoded protein: CASSAQPYNEQFF.

As for this clone: One end of the junction varies from germline; a read error may be responsible. The chain has TRBV7-2 and TRBJ1-2; no clear D gene. The CDR3 has 14 amino acids. Per the germline V gene, CDR1 is SGHTA and CDR2 is FQGNSA. The CDR3 here is CASRSAPVNSGYTF. The CDR3 DNA is TGTGCCAGCAGGTCCGCCCCGGTGAACTCTGGCTACACCTTC.

The rearrangement joins TRBV6-5 to TRBJ1-1, with unresolved D. V lost 2 bases and J 2 bases, leaving 12 bases between the germline ends. CDR1 is MNHEY and CDR2 is SVGAGI in the germline V gene. CDR3 length: 15 amino acids. The CDR3, as DNA: TGTGCCAGCAGTTACCACGGTTACGTAAACACTGAAGCTTTCTTT. Translated: CASSYHGYVNTEAFF.

V usage is TRBV6-6 and J usage is TRBJ2-1; 10 nucleotides match TRBD2. Per the germline V gene, CDR1 is MNHNY and CDR2 is SVGAGI (reference sequence). This CDR3 contains 19 residues. V lost 5 bases and J lost 0; bases outside the gene matches: 13. CDR3 sequence: CASSPRGAGGRSSYNEQFF. The CDR3 nucleotides are TGTGCCAGCAGTCCCCGTGGAGCGGGGGGGCGATCCTCCTACAATGAGCAGTTCTTC.

This sequence joins TRBV4-3 and TRBJ1-4; the match to TRBD1 covers 8 bases. Germline CDR1 is LGHNA and CDR2 is YSLEER. V gave up 0 bases and J gave up 6 bases; unmatched junction bases: 9. The length of the CDR3 is 17 residues. The CDR3 protein is CASSQDPLQGEYEKLFF. CDR3 in DNA: TGCGCCAGCAGCCAAGATCCCCTACAGGGGGAGTATGAAAAACTGTTTTTT.

This chain uses TRBV5-1 with TRBJ1-2, with 7 bases identical to TRBD1. Unmatched junction bases numbered 5, after V lost 2 bases and J lost 4 bases. Germline-derived CDR1 and CDR2 are SGHRS and YFSETQ. CDR3 length equals 14 residues. CDR3 DNA sequence: TGCGCCAGCAGCTTAACAGGGGACACCTATGGCTACACCTTC. It is translated as CASSLTGDTYGYTF.

The chain recombines TRBV20-1 with TRBJ2-3; 8 nucleotides match TRBD1. With V trimmed by 3 bases and J by 2 bases, 10 bases remained unmatched. This CDR3 comprises 16 residues. Germline V gives CDR1 DFQATT, CDR2 SNEGSKA (reference sequence). CDR3 nucleotides: TGCAGTGCTAGTCAGCCCAGGGGGCGCGACACAGATACGCAGTATTTT. It codes for CSASQPRGRDTDTQYF.

The V call is TRBV3-1 (or the pseudogene TRBV3-2), the J call TRBJ1-3; a weak D match, TRBD1 (5 bases). Germline values: CDR1 LGHDT, CDR2 YNNKEL (reference sequence). V was pared by 4 bases and J by 9 bases, with 19 bases between. This CDR3 has 15 amino acids. The CDR3 here is CASSRGWGGEGTIYF. For the CDR3, the DNA is TGTGCCAGCAGCCGGGGATGGGGGGGTGAGGGCACCATATATTTT.